This TCR beta chain came from a study of control samples from healthy donors and cancer patients. The protocol was immunoSEQ multiplex PCR, while the TCRdb copy is restricted to in-frame clones and leaves out a portion. The profile covers 350,000 to 450,000 clones, with around nine tenths appearing a single time and more than 6% taken by the ten largest. Germline-derived CDR1 and CDR2 are SGHTA and FQGNSA. V gave up 5 bases and J gave up 4 bases; unmatched junction bases: 15. The CDR3 has 17 amino acids. Sequences were obtained from PBMCs. The clonotype comes from a man aged 35 to 55 with head and neck cancer. The V and J genes are TRBV7-2 and TRBJ1-2; 8 positions agree with TRBD1. As DNA, the CDR3 is TGTGCCAGCAGCCAGAGGGGGCAGGGGGCGTCGAGCTATGGCTACACCTTC. Its translation: CASSQRGQGASSYGYTF.